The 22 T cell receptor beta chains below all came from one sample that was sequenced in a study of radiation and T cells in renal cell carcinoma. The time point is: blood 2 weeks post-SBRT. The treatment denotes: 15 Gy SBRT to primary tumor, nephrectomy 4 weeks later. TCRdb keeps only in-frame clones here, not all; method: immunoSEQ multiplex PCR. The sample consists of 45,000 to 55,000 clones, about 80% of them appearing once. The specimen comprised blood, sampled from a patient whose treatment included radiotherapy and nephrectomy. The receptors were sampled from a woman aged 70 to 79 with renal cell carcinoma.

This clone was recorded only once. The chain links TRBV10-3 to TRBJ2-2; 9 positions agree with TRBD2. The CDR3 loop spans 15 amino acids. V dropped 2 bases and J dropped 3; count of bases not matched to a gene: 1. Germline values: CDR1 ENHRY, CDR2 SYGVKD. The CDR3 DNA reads TGTGCCATCAGTGAGGGCGGGAGGGACACCGGGGAGCTGTTTTTT. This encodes CAISEGGRDTGELFF.

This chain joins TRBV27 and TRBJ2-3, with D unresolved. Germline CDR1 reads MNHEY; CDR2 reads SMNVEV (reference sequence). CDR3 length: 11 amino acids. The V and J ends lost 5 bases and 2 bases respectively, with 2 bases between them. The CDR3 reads CASSHTDTQYF. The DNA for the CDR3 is TGTGCCAGCAGTCACACAGATACGCAGTATTTT.

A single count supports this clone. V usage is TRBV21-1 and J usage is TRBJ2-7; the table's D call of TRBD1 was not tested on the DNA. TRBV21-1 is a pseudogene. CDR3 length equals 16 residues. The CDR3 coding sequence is TGTGCCAGCAGCAACGCCCACAGGGAGCGCTCCTACGAGCAGTACTTC. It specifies CASSNAHRERSYEQYF.

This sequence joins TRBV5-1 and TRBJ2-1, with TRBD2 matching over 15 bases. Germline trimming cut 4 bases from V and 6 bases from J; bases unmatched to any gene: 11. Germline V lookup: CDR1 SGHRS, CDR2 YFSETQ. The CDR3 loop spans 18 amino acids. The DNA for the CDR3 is TGCGCCAGCAGCCTCGGACTAGCGGGAGGGTTCAGCCTCAATGAGCAGTTCTTC. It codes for CASSLGLAGGFSLNEQFF.

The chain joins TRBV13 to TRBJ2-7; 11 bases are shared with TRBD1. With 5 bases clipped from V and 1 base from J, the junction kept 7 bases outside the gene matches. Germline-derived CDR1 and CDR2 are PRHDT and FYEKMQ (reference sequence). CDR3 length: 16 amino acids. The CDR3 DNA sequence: TGTGCCAGCAGCCCTCGGACAGGGGGCACTTCCTACGAGCAGTACTTC. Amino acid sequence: CASSPRTGGTSYEQYF.

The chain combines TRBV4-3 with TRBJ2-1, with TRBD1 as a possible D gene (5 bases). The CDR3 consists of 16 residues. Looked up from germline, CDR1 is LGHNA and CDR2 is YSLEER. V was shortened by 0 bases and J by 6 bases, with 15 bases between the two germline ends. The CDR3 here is CASSQDGAGPTNEQFF. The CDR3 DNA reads TGCGCCAGCAGCCAAGATGGGGCAGGGCCTACCAATGAGCAGTTCTTC.

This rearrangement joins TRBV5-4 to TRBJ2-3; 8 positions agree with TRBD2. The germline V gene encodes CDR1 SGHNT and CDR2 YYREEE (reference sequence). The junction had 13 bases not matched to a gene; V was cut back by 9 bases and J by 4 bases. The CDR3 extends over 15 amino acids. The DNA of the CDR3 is TGTGCCACCGCGATAAGCGGGAGTCCCCCAGATACGCAGTATTTT. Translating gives CATAISGSPPDTQYF.

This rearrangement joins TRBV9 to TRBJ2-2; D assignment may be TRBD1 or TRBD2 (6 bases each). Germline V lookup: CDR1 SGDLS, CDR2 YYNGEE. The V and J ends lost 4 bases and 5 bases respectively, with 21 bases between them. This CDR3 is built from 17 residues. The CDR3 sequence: CASSFGGRRGRTGELFF. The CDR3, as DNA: TGTGCCAGCAGCTTTGGGGGGCGCAGGGGACGAACCGGGGAGCTGTTTTTT.

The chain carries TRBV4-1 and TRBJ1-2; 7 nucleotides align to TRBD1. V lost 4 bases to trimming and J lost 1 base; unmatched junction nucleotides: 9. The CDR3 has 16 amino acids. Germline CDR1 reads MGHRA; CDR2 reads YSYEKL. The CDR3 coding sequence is TGCGCCAGCAGCCGCTTTGTGACAGGGTTTAACTATGGCTACACCTTC. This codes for CASSRFVTGFNYGYTF.

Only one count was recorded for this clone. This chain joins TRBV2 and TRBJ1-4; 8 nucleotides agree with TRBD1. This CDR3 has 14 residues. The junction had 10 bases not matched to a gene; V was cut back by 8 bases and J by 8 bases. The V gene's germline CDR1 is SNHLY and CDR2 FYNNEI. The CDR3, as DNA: TGTGCCAGCTATCTAGGACAGGGCCGAGAAAAACTGTTTTTT. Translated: CASYLGQGREKLFF. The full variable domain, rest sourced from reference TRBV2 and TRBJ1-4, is EPEVTQTPSHQVTQMGQEVILRCVPISNHLYFYWYRQILGQKVEFLVSFYNNEISEKSEIFDDQFSVERPDGSNFTLKIRSTKLEDSAMYFCASYLGQGREKLFFGSGTQLSVL.

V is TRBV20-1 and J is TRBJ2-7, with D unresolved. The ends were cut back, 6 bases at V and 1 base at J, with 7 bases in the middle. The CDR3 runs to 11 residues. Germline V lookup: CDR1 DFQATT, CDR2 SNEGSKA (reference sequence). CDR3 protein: CSARQSYEQYF. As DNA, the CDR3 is TGCAGTGCCCGCCAATCCTACGAGCAGTACTTC.

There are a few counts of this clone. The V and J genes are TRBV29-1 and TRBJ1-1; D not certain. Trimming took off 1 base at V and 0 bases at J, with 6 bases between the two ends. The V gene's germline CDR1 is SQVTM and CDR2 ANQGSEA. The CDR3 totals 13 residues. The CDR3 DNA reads TGCAGCGTTGAAGGGGGAATGAACACTGAAGCTTTCTTT. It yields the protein CSVEGGMNTEAFF.

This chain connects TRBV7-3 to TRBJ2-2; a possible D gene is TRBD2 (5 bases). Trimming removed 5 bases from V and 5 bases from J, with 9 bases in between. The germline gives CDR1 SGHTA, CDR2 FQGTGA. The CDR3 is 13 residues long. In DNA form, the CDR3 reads TGTGCCAGCAGCCCTTTAGCGACCGGGGAGCTGTTTTTT. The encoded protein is CASSPLATGELFF.

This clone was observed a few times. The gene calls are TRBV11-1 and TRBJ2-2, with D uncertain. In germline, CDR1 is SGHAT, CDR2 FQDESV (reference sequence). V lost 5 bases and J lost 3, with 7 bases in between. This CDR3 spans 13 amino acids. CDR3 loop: CASSPRDTGELFF. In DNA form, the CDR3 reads TGTGCCAGCAGCCCCCGCGACACCGGGGAGCTGTTTTTT.

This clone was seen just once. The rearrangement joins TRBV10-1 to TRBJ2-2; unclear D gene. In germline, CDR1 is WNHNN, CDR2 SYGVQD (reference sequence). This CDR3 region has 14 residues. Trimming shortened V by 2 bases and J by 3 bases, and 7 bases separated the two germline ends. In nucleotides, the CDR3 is TGCGCCAGCAGTGAGATGGTCGACACCGGGGAGCTGTTTTTT. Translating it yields CASSEMVDTGELFF.

CDR3 loop: CASSRQGNQPQHF. The CDR3 nucleotides read TGTGCCAGCAGTCGACAGGGTAATCAGCCCCAGCATTTT. This chain links TRBV6-6 with TRBJ1-5, with 7 positions matching TRBD1. Germline assignment: CDR1 MNHNY and CDR2 SVGAGI (reference sequence). The CDR3 spans 13 residues. Trimming cost V 5 bases and J 4 bases; bases outside gene matches: 2.

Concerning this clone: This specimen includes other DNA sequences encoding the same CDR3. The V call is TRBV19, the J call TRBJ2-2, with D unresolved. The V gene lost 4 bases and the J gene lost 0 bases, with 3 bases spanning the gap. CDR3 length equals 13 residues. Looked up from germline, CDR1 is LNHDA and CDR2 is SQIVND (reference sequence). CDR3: CASSNPNTGELFF. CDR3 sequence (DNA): TGTGCCAGTAGTAACCCGAACACCGGGGAGCTGTTTTTT.

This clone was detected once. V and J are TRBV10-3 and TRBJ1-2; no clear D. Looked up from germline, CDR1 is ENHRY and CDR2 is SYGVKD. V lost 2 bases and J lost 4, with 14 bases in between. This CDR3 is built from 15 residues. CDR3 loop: CAISEGLTGVYGYTF. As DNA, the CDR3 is TGTGCCATCAGTGAGGGATTAACCGGGGTCTATGGCTACACCTTC.

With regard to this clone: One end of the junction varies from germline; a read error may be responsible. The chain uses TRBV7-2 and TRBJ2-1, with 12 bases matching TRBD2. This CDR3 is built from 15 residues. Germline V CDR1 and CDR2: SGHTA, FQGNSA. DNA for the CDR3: TGTGCCAGCAGCCTAGCGGGAGGGGAGATCAATGAGCAGTTCTTC. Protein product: CASSLAGGEINEQFF.

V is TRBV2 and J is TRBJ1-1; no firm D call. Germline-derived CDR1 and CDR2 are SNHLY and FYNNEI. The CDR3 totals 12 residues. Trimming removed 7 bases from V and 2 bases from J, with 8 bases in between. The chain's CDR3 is CASKDGNTEAFF. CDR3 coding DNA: TGTGCCAGCAAGGACGGAAACACTGAAGCTTTCTTT.

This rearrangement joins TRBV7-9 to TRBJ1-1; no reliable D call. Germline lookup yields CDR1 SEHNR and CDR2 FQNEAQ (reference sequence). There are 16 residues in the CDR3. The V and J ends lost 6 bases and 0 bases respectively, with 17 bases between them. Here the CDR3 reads CASSNGPDLMNTEAFF. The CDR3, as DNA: TGTGCCAGCAGTAATGGACCTGACCTCATGAACACTGAAGCTTTCTTT.

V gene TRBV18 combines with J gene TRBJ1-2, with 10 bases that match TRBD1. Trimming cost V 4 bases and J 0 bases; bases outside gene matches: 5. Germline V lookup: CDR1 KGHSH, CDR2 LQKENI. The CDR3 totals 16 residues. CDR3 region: CASSQGQGTANYGYTF. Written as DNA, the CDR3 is TGTGCCAGCTCACAGGGACAGGGGACCGCTAACTATGGCTACACCTTC. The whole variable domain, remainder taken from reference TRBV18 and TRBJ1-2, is NAGVMQNPRHLVRRRGQEARLRCSPMKGHSHVYWYRQLPEEGLKFMVYLQKENIIDESGMPKERFSAEFPKEGPSILRIQQVVRGDSAAYFCASSQGQGTANYGYTFGSGTRLTVV.